This note documents a single TCR beta chain sequence. This receptor's antigen is unknown. Within one base of it there is no much larger clone, and no base qualities were kept. The data derive from a study of blood T cell repertoires in COVID-19 (dated by TCRdb to about 2020). Turning to the overall study: The collaborator samples originated in the United States, Italy and Spain and spanned the acute and convalescent phases of COVID-19. The material from the prospective study consisted of cDNA or gDNA derived from T cells, B-cell-depleted T cells, or PBMCs. Deeply sampled blood TCRbeta repertoires from subjects exposed to, actively infected with, or recovered from COVID-19 were included in the dataset. The repertoires were made available in a free public database intended to serve as a resource for research on the immune response to SARS-CoV-2. Samples came from the ongoing ImmuneRACE study (first 160 participants) plus 1,254 subjects from 6 global collaborators. The sample metadata nearly always contained a de-identified subject ID, COVID-19 status, age in years and sex. Where available, HLA class I and class II types were obtained from metadata supplied by the sample provider rather than from assay-based typing.

Here is what the overall study found, with its caveats: The amount of clinical and demographic metadata varied by source and participant and was provided uncurated.

The immunoSEQ Assay, a bias-controlled multiplex PCR, was used to amplify TCRbeta CDR3 regions from genomic DNA. In the source study's methods: Within the assay, amplification of reference gene primers was used to estimate how many nucleated cells each sample contained. To quantify the absolute abundance of each unique TCRbeta CDR3 rearrangement, sequence reads were collapsed and filtered. For each sample, productive Simpson clonality was calculated as the square root of Simpson's diversity index over productive rearrangements. The table was pulled from immuneACCESS by TCRdb, which kept in-frame rearrangements only. Such tables lose some clones; where checked, under half of the loss comes from unresolved V genes, and the rest has no known cause. That table gives V, J and clone size, and the DNA gave D and trimming. The sample data list more than 100,000 clones, and roughly 80% of these were observed just once. 16% of the sample is held by the ten biggest clonotypes.

Whole blood was collected in K2EDTA tubes by collaborating institutions according to the institutions' own protocols. For TCRbeta analysis, collaborator samples were shipped as frozen whole blood, as isolated PBMCs, or as DNA extracted from either sample type. Inclusive of the bounding cysteine and phenylalanine, the CDR3 is 11 residues long. Of the read, only the CDR3 DNA is kept; its 33 bases are in frame from base 1. From the germline V gene (reference sequence), CDR1 is DFQATT and CDR2 is SNEGSKA. The junction shows trimming of 6 bases on V and 4 bases on J, plus 8 bases between the germline ends.

This TCR was sampled from a woman between 50 and 59 years old with acute or convalescent COVID-19. This chain is built from TRBV20-1 and TRBJ2-3; the D gene is perhaps TRBD1, from 6 matching bases. Sequencing was done on a sample of peripheral blood. The CDR3 amino acid sequence is: CSAKGADTQYF. The sequenced DNA: TGCAGTGCCAAGGGGGCAGATACGCAGTATTTT.